This TCR beta chain stems from a study of T cells after yellow fever vaccination. For the study at large: For low cell numbers, libraries were made with SMART-Seq v4 Ultra Low Input.

TCRdb used MiXCR to reprocess the 5' RACE reads, holding one entry per CDR3 protein. The sample holds 350,000 to 450,000 distinct CDR3 sequences; over 15% are singletons and the top ten take 18%. Germline values: CDR1 DFQATT, CDR2 SNEGSKA (reference sequence). The V and J ends lost 4 bases and 5 bases respectively, with 14 bases between them. The CDR3 length is 14 residues. Details on this clonotype: Its target is not known.

Study-wide findings and caveats: On re-exposure, the response was weaker but peaked faster, at day 5 versus 15. Within FACS-sorted repertoires, abundant clonotypes contaminating from the bulk population could be present.

The receptor was isolated from a man aged 18 to 29 who received the YFV17D yellow fever vaccine. Specimen: PBMCs, collected before the yellow fever booster vaccination. The chain is built from TRBV20-1 and TRBJ2-2, with D perhaps matching TRBD1 (6 bases). CDR3 loop: CSATRPQGTGELFF. The CDR3 region has the DNA TGCAGTGCTACAAGACCTCAGGGGACCGGGGAGCTGTTTTTT.